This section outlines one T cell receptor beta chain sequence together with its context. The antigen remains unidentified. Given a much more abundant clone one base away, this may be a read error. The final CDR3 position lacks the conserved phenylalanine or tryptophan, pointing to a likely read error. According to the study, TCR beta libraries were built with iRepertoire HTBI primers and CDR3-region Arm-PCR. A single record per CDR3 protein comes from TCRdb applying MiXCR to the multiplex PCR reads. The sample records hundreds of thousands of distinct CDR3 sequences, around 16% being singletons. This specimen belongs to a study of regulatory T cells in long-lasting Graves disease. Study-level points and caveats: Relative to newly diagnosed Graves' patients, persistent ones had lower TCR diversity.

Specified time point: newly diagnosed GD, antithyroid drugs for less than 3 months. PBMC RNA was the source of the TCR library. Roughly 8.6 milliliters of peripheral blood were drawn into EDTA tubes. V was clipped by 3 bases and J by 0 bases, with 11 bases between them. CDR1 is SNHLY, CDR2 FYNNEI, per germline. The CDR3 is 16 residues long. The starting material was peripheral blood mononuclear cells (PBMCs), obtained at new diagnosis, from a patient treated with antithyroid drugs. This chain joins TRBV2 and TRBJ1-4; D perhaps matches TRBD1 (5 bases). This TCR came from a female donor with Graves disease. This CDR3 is CASSDPRASTNEKLFS. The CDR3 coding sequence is TGTGCCAGCAGTGACCCCAGGGCCTCAACTAATGAAAAACTGTTTTCT.